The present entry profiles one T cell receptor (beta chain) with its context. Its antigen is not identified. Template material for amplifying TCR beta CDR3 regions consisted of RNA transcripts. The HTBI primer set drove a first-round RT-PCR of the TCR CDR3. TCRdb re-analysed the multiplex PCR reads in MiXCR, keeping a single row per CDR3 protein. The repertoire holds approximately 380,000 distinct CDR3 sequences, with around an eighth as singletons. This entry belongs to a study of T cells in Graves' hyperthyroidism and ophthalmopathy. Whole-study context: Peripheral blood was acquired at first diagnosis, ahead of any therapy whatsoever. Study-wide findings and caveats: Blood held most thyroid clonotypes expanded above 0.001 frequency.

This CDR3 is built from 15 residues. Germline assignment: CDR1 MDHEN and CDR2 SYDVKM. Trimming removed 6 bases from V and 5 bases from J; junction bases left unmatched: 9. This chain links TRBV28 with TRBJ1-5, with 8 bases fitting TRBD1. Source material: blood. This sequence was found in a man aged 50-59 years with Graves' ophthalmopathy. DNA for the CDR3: TGTGCCAGCAGGCCAGCAGGGGGCGGGGATCAGCCCCAGCATTTT. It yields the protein CASRPAGGGDQPQHF.